The 13 T cell receptor beta chains below all came from one sample that was sequenced in a study of CD8 T cells in Susac syndrome (dated by TCRdb to about 2019). Libraries were prepared through the immunoSEQ multiplex PCR assay. RNA was extracted with the RNeasy kit and 0.5 to 1 ug was reverse transcribed using random hexamers. The public reads were reanalyzed by TCRdb: fastp trimming at Q25, MiXCR alignment, in-frame beta chains only. CDR3 protein sequences are deduplicated, and each keeps its most common genes and DNA. The sample records 200,000 to 300,000 distinct CDR3 sequences, almost 97% of which are singletons. The ten biggest clones cover approximately 0.094% of the sample. Sequenced: CD4+ T cells from PBMCs. All receptors derive from a human donor with Susac syndrome.

The chain recombines TRBV10-3 with TRBJ2-1; D call uncertain. The CDR3 sequence is 14 residues long. V dropped 8 bases and J dropped 4 bases, with 15 bases sitting between them. The germline V gene has CDR1 ENHRY and CDR2 SYGVKD. The CDR3 protein is CAIQRNGDYNEQFF. The DNA of the CDR3 is TGTGCCATCCAGAGGAATGGGGATTACAATGAGCAGTTCTTC.

The chain links TRBV20-1 to TRBJ2-1; possible D gene TRBD1, 5 bases. Germline lookup yields CDR1 DFQATT and CDR2 SNEGSKA (reference sequence). The V end was cut by 4 bases, the J end by 8 bases, with 21 bases between. There are 15 residues in the CDR3. The CDR3 here is CSATRLQGLSDEQFF. CDR3 DNA: TGCAGTGCTACCCGGCTGCAGGGCCTTTCGGATGAGCAGTTCTTC.

The rearrangement uses TRBV5-1 and TRBJ1-2, with 7 bases that match TRBD1. The J segment lost 3 bases and the V segment lost 4 bases, leaving 12 bases of the junction unmatched. The germline gives CDR1 SGHRS, CDR2 YFSETQ. The CDR3 length is 16 residues. For the CDR3, the DNA is TGCGCCAGCAGCCCGGGACAGCCTGCATCACACTATGGCTACACCTTC. Translated: CASSPGQPASHYGYTF. Full variable domain (outside the CDR3, taken from reference TRBV5-1 and TRBJ1-2): KAGVTQTPRYLIKTRGQQVTLSCSPISGHRSVSWYQQTPGQGLQFLFEYFSETQRNKGNFPGRFSGRQFSNSRSEMNVSTLELGDSALYLCASSPGQPASHYGYTFGSGTRLTVV.

This chain links TRBV20-1 with TRBJ2-3; D may be TRBD1 (6 bases). Looked up from germline, CDR1 is DFQATT and CDR2 is SNEGSKA (reference sequence). There are 12 residues in the CDR3. V lost 7 bases and J lost 6, with 14 bases in between. In DNA form, the CDR3 reads TGCAGTGTCGTAGGGACACCTGATACGCAGTATTTT. This gives the protein CSVVGTPDTQYF.

This clonotype was observed once. The V call is TRBV20-1, the J call TRBJ1-4; D perhaps matches TRBD1 (5 bases). Germline CDR1 DFQATT, CDR2 SNEGSKA (reference sequence). The CDR3 consists of 15 residues. Trimming pared 0 bases from V and 7 bases from J, leaving 15 bases between. The CDR3 nucleotides read TGCAGTGCTAGAGATATCTTATGGGACGGTGAAAAACTGTTTTTT. This sequence encodes CSARDILWDGEKLFF.

The chain combines TRBV4-2 with TRBJ2-1, with D maybe TRBD2 (6 bases). The CDR3 consists of 16 residues. From germline, CDR1 is LGHNA and CDR2 YNFKEQ. Trimming pared 3 bases from V and 9 bases from J, leaving 21 bases between. The CDR3 reads CASSQGGAIRLGEQFF. CDR3 DNA sequence: TGTGCCAGCAGCCAGGGGGGAGCCATCCGACTGGGTGAGCAGTTCTTC.

CDR3 nucleotide sequence: TGTGCCATCAGTGCGGTCTCCACGGCCTACGAGCAGTACTTC. It translates to CAISAVSTAYEQYF. The chain links TRBV10-3 to TRBJ2-7; D is unresolved. Trimming removed 4 bases from V and 2 bases from J, with 12 bases in between. Germline CDR1 reads ENHRY; CDR2 reads SYGVKD. The CDR3 has 14 amino acids.

This clonotype showed up just once. The V and J genes are TRBV20-1 and TRBJ2-2; D remains unclear. Germline V lookup: CDR1 DFQATT, CDR2 SNEGSKA (reference sequence). V was pared by 6 bases and J by 4 bases, with 9 bases between. The CDR3 contains 12 residues. CDR3 protein: CSASRSTGELFF. CDR3 nucleotide sequence: TGCAGTGCCTCACGGTCCACCGGGGAGCTGTTTTTT.

This chain uses TRBV28 with TRBJ2-3; no reliable D call. The CDR3 contains 13 residues. Germline V CDR1 and CDR2: MDHEN, SYDVKM. Between the trimmed V and J ends, which lost 6 bases and 4 bases, there was a span of 11 bases. The CDR3 DNA sequence: TGTGCCAGCAGAGTTCAGGTTCCAGATACGCAGTATTTT. Translating it yields CASRVQVPDTQYF.

This rearrangement joins TRBV10-3 to TRBJ2-5, with a weak D call TRBD1 (6 bases). V lost 5 bases and J 4 bases, leaving 11 bases between the germline ends. This CDR3 is built from 13 residues. CDR1 and CDR2 from the germline V gene are ENHRY and SYGVKD. The CDR3 spells CAISRDMGETQYF. The DNA of the CDR3 is TGTGCCATCAGTAGGGACATGGGAGAGACCCAGTACTTC.

This clonotype came up once. The CDR3 is CSGGTGRMANTF. CDR3 DNA sequence: TGCTCGGGGGGGACAGGGCGGATGGCTAACACCTTC. The V and J genes are TRBV29-1 and TRBJ1-2, with 9 bases fitting TRBD1. The CDR3 consists of 12 residues. The germline V gene has CDR1 SQVTM and CDR2 ANQGSEA.

This chain connects TRBV29-1 to TRBJ2-7, with D maybe TRBD1 (6 bases). The CDR3 totals 12 residues. In germline, CDR1 is SQVTM, CDR2 ANQGSEA. The V gene lost 8 bases and the J gene lost 0 bases, with 11 bases spanning the gap. CDR3 DNA sequence: TGCAGCTGTTCGACAGGCTCCTACGAGCAGTACTTC. This translates into CSCSTGSYEQYF.

The chain combines TRBV28 with TRBJ2-7; maybe TRBD1 (6 bases). This CDR3 has 14 amino acids. CDR1 is MDHEN and CDR2 is SYDVKM in the germline V gene. V lost 6 bases and J 1 base, leaving 13 bases between the germline ends. The CDR3 DNA follows: TGTGCCAGCAGGCGGGCAGGGGCATCCTACGAGCAGTACTTC. It is translated as CASRRAGASYEQYF.